The clone carrying this T cell receptor (beta chain) was observed a few times. What it binds is unknown. Looked up from germline, CDR1 is SGHDT and CDR2 is YYEEEE. The V end lost 4 bases, the J end lost 4 bases, and 15 bases lay between the germline ends. The CDR3 totals 15 residues. The data stem from a study of T cell repertoires in cytomegalovirus infection. Across the study: Both a matching HLA type and CMV infection were indicated by public TCR beta signatures. Study findings and constraints: There were HLA-C-restricted CMV-specific TCR beta clonotypes dominating the ex vivo response. Adding up the frequency of public TCR beta families identified people who carried CMV plus the relevant HLA.

TCRdb re-called the reads with MiXCR, one entry per CDR3 protein. The sample includes about 920,000 distinct CDR3 sequences, about a third of them seen just once. The starting material was cultured CD8+ T cells from PBMCs, obtained from culture after CMV antigen stimulation. This sequence originates from a human donor in good health (CMV status not recorded). Some clones in this sample may be carry-over from other donors' samples. V and J are TRBV5-6 and TRBJ2-1; TRBD1 might be the D (6 bases). The CDR3 DNA is TGTGCCAGCAGCCAGAGGGACACATCTTACAATGAGCAGTTCTTC. Its translation is CASSQRDTSYNEQFF.